This T cell receptor (beta chain) was obtained from a study of vaccination effects on CD4 cells after COVID-19. For this clone: Its antigen is as yet unknown.

Some clones are missing from TCRdb's copy, which holds only in-frame ones; the method was immunoSEQ multiplex PCR. The sample includes roughly 33,000 clones, around 73% seen only once; the top ten take around 27%. CD4+ T cells specific for antigen were expanded with viral peptide pools by the ViraFEST assay before sequencing. Once cultured for approximately 10 days, the cells underwent separation to obtain CD4+ T cells. Nucleocapsid antibody tests were negative, and the vaccine recipients had no prior SARS-CoV-2 infection. Each culture well received under 2.5 million PBMC. These cells were then cultured in IMDM with around 9.6 IU/ml IL-2 and 10 ug/ml peptides. This TCR derives from a human donor who received a COVID-19 vaccine. The sequencing used CD4+ T cells from PBMCs cultured with HCoV-OC43 spike peptides, collected before COVID-19 vaccination. Subset indicated: HCoV-OC43 spike overlapping peptide pool stimulation.

The CDR3 DNA is TGCGCCAGCAGCTTGGAGGCAAATCAGCCCCAGCATTTT. Its protein is CASSLEANQPQHF. The chain combines TRBV5-1 with TRBJ1-5; D not certain. In germline, CDR1 is SGHRS, CDR2 YFSETQ. The CDR3 contains 13 residues. Trimming cost V 0 bases and J 4 bases, with 5 bases left between them.